Following are 8 T cell receptor beta chains from one sample sequenced in a study of T-cell reconstitution after alpha-beta-depleted transplantation in children. TCRbeta library construction was performed incorporating unique molecular identifiers. TCRdb re-called the PCR reads with MiXCR, one entry per CDR3 protein. The data show about 150,000 distinct CDR3 sequences, 11% seen once. Sequenced here: PBMCs, sampled before TCRalphabeta/CD19-depleted stem cell transplant. Every receptor here comes from a boy aged 2 to 9 with acute myeloid leukemia, due to receive a stem cell transplant.

There are many counts of this clonotype. The chain couples TRBV5-5 to TRBJ2-2; 9 bases map to TRBD1. Looked up from germline, CDR1 is SGHKS and CDR2 is YYEKEE (reference sequence). CDR3 length: 15 residues. Losses at the gene ends were 3 bases for V and 2 bases for J; bases not matched to a gene: 2. The CDR3 coding sequence is TGTGCCAGCAGCTGGGGACAGGGAAACACCGGGGAGCTGTTTTTT. The encoded protein is CASSWGQGNTGELFF. Full variable domain (missing parts from reference TRBV5-5 and TRBJ2-2): DAGVTQSPTHLIKTRGQQVTLRCSPISGHKSVSWYQQVLGQGPQFIFQYYEKEERGRGNFPDRFSARQFPNYSSELNVNALLLGDSALYLCASSWGQGNTGELFFGEGSRLTVL.

This clonotype was seen ten or more times. The rearrangement links TRBV3-1 to TRBJ2-1; 7 bases align to TRBD1. The CDR3 is made up of 15 amino acids. Unmatched junction bases numbered 9, after V lost 1 base and J lost 9 bases. Per germline, CDR1 LGHDT and CDR2 YNNKEL (reference sequence). As DNA, the CDR3 is TGTGCCAGCAGCCAAGCGGGACGGACAGGTGGTGAGCAGTTCTTC. Its protein is CASSQAGRTGGEQFF.

This clonotype was recorded many times. The rearrangement links TRBV3-1 to TRBJ2-2; a possible D gene is TRBD2 (5 bases). Germline assignment: CDR1 LGHDT and CDR2 YNNKEL (reference sequence). Deletions cut 6 bases from V and 1 base from J, with 15 bases between. The CDR3 extends over 16 amino acids. The CDR3: CASSQSPGVNTGELFF. CDR3 in DNA: TGTGCCAGCAGTCAAAGCCCCGGGGTGAACACCGGGGAGCTGTTTTTT.

This clonotype came up many times. The gene calls are TRBV20-1 and TRBJ1-5; D is ambiguous. This CDR3 comprises 12 residues. Germline values: CDR1 DFQATT, CDR2 SNEGSKA (reference sequence). V dropped 4 bases and J dropped 8 bases, with 12 bases sitting between them. The CDR3 sequence is CSATGQEEPQHF. The DNA of the CDR3 is TGCAGTGCTACGGGCCAGGAGGAGCCCCAGCATTTT.

In this sample, this clonotype turned up a few times. The CDR3 nucleotides read TGCGCCAGCAGCCAGTCCGCGGGGGGGCCCGGGGAGCTGTTTTTT. It codes for CASSQSAGGPGELFF. The chain has TRBV4-1 and TRBJ2-2; 9 nucleotides agree with TRBD2. CDR3 length: 15 residues. Germline loops: CDR1 MGHRA, CDR2 YSYEKL. V lost 3 bases, J lost 6 bases, and 5 bases stayed unmatched.

This clonotype was seen at least ten times. In nucleotides, the CDR3 is TGTGCCAGCACCTTCTCTGCAGGCGGGTTCGGAGCTTTCTTT. Protein product: CASTFSAGGFGAFF. The chain uses TRBV28 and TRBJ1-1; no firm D call. CDR1 and CDR2 from the germline V gene are MDHEN and SYDVKM. V was trimmed by 7 bases and J by 10 bases, leaving 22 bases between them. The CDR3 runs 14 residues.

The table lists this clonotype with many counts. This sequence joins TRBV12-3 or TRBV12-4 and TRBJ2-1, with D possibly matching TRBD2 (7 bases). The CDR3 covers 15 residues. V shed 8 bases and J shed 0 bases, with 14 bases lying between them. The CDR3: CASGGALSSYNEQFF. The CDR3, as DNA: TGTGCCAGCGGGGGGGCGCTCAGCTCCTACAATGAGCAGTTCTTC.

The chain links TRBV7-6 to TRBJ2-1; D is uncertain. V was cut by 5 bases and J by 10 bases, with 12 bases left in between. The CDR3 consists of 12 residues. The germline V gene has CDR1 SGHVS and CDR2 FNYEAQ. Here the CDR3 reads CASSPLLREQFF. The CDR3, as DNA: TGTGCCAGCAGCCCCCTGTTGAGGGAGCAGTTCTTC.